The clone carrying this T cell receptor beta chain has only a few counts. This record comes from a study of blood T cell repertoires in COVID-19. Study overall: Samples of COVID-19 (acute and convalescent) were obtained from the United States, Italy and Spain.

Exposed participants encountered a COVID-19 case during the 2 weeks preceding study entry. CDR1 is SGHTS, CDR2 YDEGEE, per germline. This CDR3 region has 13 residues. Trimming shortened V by 2 bases and J by 1 base, and 6 bases separated the two germline ends. Assay: immunoSEQ multiplex PCR; the TCRdb copy retains only in-frame clones and omits some. Among roughly 250,000 clones listed, over 80% were seen once. The sequence derives from a woman in her thirties or forties who had been exposed to COVID-19. Input material: PBMCs or T cells enriched from blood (not recorded which). This chain connects TRBV5-8 to TRBJ1-2, with D unclear. The CDR3 region is CASSFGSNYGYTF. CDR3 sequence (DNA): TGTGCCAGCAGCTTTGGGAGTAACTATGGCTACACCTTC.